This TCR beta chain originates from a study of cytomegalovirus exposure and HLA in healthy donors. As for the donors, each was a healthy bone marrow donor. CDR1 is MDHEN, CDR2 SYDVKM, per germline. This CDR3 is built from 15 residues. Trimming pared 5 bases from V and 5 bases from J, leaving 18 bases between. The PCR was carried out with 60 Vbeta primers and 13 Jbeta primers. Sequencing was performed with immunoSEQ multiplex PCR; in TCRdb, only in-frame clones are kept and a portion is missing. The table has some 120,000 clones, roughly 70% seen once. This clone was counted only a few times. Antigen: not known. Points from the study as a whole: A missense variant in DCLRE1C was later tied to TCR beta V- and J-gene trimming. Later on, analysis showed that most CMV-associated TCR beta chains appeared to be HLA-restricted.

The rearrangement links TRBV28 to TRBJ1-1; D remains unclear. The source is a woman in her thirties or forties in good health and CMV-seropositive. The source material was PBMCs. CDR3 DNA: TGTGCCAGCAGTATCCCCTCCGTGGGGAGGACTGAAGCTTTCTTT. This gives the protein CASSIPSVGRTEAFF.